This T cell receptor (beta chain) was recorded in a study of CD8 T cell repertoires and HIV-1 epitope variants. The repertoire was sequenced with immunoSEQ multiplex PCR; TCRdb's copy has only in-frame clones and lacks some. The table records about 3,500 clones, more than 55% of them present only once. General study results and limits: This assay reports beta chains of antigen-expanded cells, not T cell function.

There are a few counts of this clone. The target antigen is unknown. CDR3 size: 16 residues. Looked up from germline, CDR1 is SGHNT and CDR2 is YYREEE (reference sequence). The V gene end was trimmed by 0 bases and the J gene end by 6 bases; junction bases not matched to a gene: 8. The source is a male donor with HIV. The gene calls are TRBV5-4 and TRBJ2-1, with TRBD1 identical over 8 bases. Sequencing was done on a sample of cultured CD8+ T cells derived from PBMCs. The CDR3 reads CASSLVVGGTGNEQFF. CDR3 DNA: TGTGCCAGCAGCTTGGTTGTTGGCGGGACAGGCAATGAGCAGTTCTTC.